The rows below give T cell receptor beta chains drawn from one sample of a study of OX40 agonist ivuxolimab in advanced cancers. Assay: immunoSEQ multiplex PCR; the TCRdb copy retains only in-frame clones and omits some. The data show some 74,000 clones, about nine tenths seen once. Sequenced material: CD4+ or CD8+ T cells sorted from blood, taken in a trial of the OX40 agonist ivuxolimab. The receptors come from an adult with an advanced solid tumor such as melanoma, head and neck, liver or kidney cancer. Each CDR3 is given with its conserved first and last residue. A D gene is named only where the DNA matches it firmly. The size field is filled for only some rows; it gives once, few, many or a size class.

d_call | clone_size | j_call | v_call | cdr3_aa | cdr3_nt
TRBD1 | . | TRBJ2-3 | TRBV10-1 | CASRRTGDSGDTQYF | TGCGCCAGCAGAAGGACAGGGGATTCAGGAGATACGCAGTATTTT
. | . | TRBJ2-3 | TRBV7-9 | CASSFGLAPTDTQYF | TGTGCCAGCAGCTTTGGGCTAGCCCCCACAGATACGCAGTATTTT
. | . | TRBJ2-5 | TRBV5-4 | CASSLELDETQYF | TGTGCCAGCAGCTTGGAACTAGATGAGACCCAGTACTTC
. | . | TRBJ1-2 | TRBV7-9 | CASSLADSGRRGYTF | TGTGCCAGCAGCTTAGCGGACAGCGGACGGAGAGGCTACACCTTC
TRBD1 | . | TRBJ2-6 | TRBV11-2 | CASSSGDRAGANVLTF | TGTGCCAGCAGCTCCGGGGACAGGGCTGGGGCCAACGTCCTGACTTTC
. | . | TRBJ2-7 | TRBV5-6 | CASSFWQRAVYEQYF | TGTGCCAGCAGCTTCTGGCAGCGAGCCGTCTACGAGCAGTACTTC
. | . | TRBJ2-1 | TRBV19 | CASSISGDYRYNEQFF | TGTGCCAGTAGTATTTCAGGAGACTACCGATACAATGAGCAGTTCTTC
TRBD1 | . | TRBJ2-5 | TRBV5-4 | CASSPGTGQETQYF | TGTGCCAGCAGCCCTGGGACAGGGCAAGAGACCCAGTACTTC
TRBD1 | . | TRBJ1-6 | TRBV9 | CASSVAGGGNSPLHF | TGTGCCAGCAGCGTAGCAGGGGGTGGTAATTCACCCCTCCACTTT
. | . | TRBJ1-1 | TRBV6-8 | CASSPDGVTEAFF | TGTGCCAGCAGCCCCGACGGGGTCACTGAAGCTTTCTTT
TRBD2 | once | TRBJ2-3 | TRBV7-9 | CASSPVSGADTQYF | TGTGCCAGCAGTCCGGTAAGCGGGGCAGATACGCAGTATTTT
TRBD1 | . | TRBJ1-4 | TRBV5-1 | CASSRDSLNEKLFF | TGCGCCAGCAGCCGGGACAGTCTTAATGAAAAACTGTTTTTT
. | . | TRBJ1-5 | TRBV7-8 | CASSEEHSNQPQHF | TGTGCCAGCAGCGAAGAACATAGCAATCAGCCCCAGCATTTT
. | . | TRBJ1-5 | TRBV6-1 | CASQGADQPQHF | TGTGCCAGCCAAGGGGCGGATCAGCCCCAGCATTTT
TRBD2 | . | TRBJ2-7 | TRBV7-2 | CASSPNPGTSGTYYEQYF | TGTGCCAGCAGCCCCAACCCGGGGACTAGCGGAACCTACTACGAGCAGTACTTC
TRBD1 | . | TRBJ1-5 | TRBV28 | CASSGGTANQPQHF | TGTGCCAGCAGTGGGGGGACAGCCAATCAGCCCCAGCATTTT
. | . | TRBJ1-4 | TRBV7-9 | CASSLLRQRSGEKLFF | TGTGCCAGCAGCTTACTCCGACAGAGGTCAGGGGAAAAACTGTTTTTT
. | . | TRBJ1-1 | TRBV10-2 | CASSESNRLRNTEAFF | TGCGCCAGCAGTGAGTCTAATAGACTCCGGAACACTGAAGCTTTCTTT
. | few | TRBJ1-2 | TRBV30 | CAWSVPGSLSNYGYTF | TGTGCCTGGAGTGTCCCGGGGTCACTATCTAACTATGGCTACACCTTC
TRBD2 | . | TRBJ2-3 | TRBV7-9 | CASSLGAGAGSDTQYF | TGTGCCAGCAGCTTAGGAGCGGGGGCGGGATCAGATACGCAGTATTTT
TRBD1 | . | TRBJ1-2 | TRBV5-6 | CASRWTGLGYGYTF | TGTGCCAGCAGGTGGACAGGGCTGGGCTATGGCTACACCTTC
TRBD1 | . | TRBJ1-2 | TRBV20-1 | CSATTGVGYTF | TGCAGTGCCACGACAGGGGTTGGCTACACCTTC
. | . | TRBJ1-2 | TRBV5-1 | CASSPGQAYYGYTF | TGCGCCAGCAGCCCCGGCCAGGCGTATTATGGCTACACCTTC
. | . | TRBJ2-3 | TRBV6-6 | CASRHGLQTDTQYF | TGTGCCAGCAGACACGGACTCCAAACAGATACGCAGTATTTT
. | . | TRBJ1-2 | TRBV19 | CASSMVDSNYGYTF | TGTGCCAGTAGTATGGTCGATTCTAACTATGGCTACACCTTC
TRBD2 | . | TRBJ2-5 | TRBV15 | CATSSTLAGGYQETQYF | TGTGCCACCAGCAGTACCCTAGCGGGGGGATACCAAGAGACCCAGTACTTC
. | . | TRBJ2-7 | TRBV5-6 | CASSLVGDEQYF | TGTGCCAGCAGCTTGGTGGGGGACGAGCAGTACTTC
. | . | TRBJ2-5 | TRBV6-6 | CASSSSPSGTQYF | TGTGCCAGCAGTTCGTCCCCCAGTGGGACCCAGTACTTC
TRBD2 | . | TRBJ2-2 | TRBV11-2 | CASSAAGGTNTGELFF | TGTGCCAGCAGCGCTGCGGGGGGAACGAACACCGGGGAGCTGTTTTTT
. | . | TRBJ1-4 | TRBV19 | CASSSSTNEKLFF | TGTGCCAGTAGTTCATCAACTAATGAAAAACTGTTTTTT
TRBD1 | . | TRBJ2-1 | TRBV7-9 | CASSRGQGTYNEQFF | TGTGCCAGCAGCCGAGGACAGGGGACATACAATGAGCAGTTCTTC
. | . | TRBJ1-2 | TRBV9 | CASSVDGGPWYGYTF | TGTGCCAGCAGCGTAGACGGGGGGCCATGGTATGGCTACACCTTC
. | once | TRBJ2-2 | TRBV7-2 | CASSPRRVGTGELFF | TGTGCCAGCAGCCCCCGTAGAGTTGGGACCGGGGAGCTGTTTTTT
. | . | TRBJ1-5 | TRBV28 | CASGDTRNQPQHF | TGTGCCAGCGGGGACACACGAAATCAGCCCCAGCATTTT
. | . | TRBJ1-2 | TRBV29-1 | CSVEDRGATSYGYTF | TGCAGCGTTGAAGATCGAGGGGCCACAAGCTATGGCTACACCTTC
TRBD1 | . | TRBJ2-7 | TRBV5-1 | CASSSQGTGNYEQYF | TGCGCCAGCAGCTCCCAGGGGACAGGGAATTACGAGCAGTACTTC
. | . | TRBJ1-1 | TRBV30 | CACTELSGGNTEAFF | TGTGCCTGTACGGAGTTATCGGGGGGGAACACTGAAGCTTTCTTT
. | once | TRBJ1-1 | TRBV19 | CASSIQASDLNTEAFF | TGTGCCAGTAGTATTCAGGCCTCAGACCTGAACACTGAAGCTTTCTTT
. | . | TRBJ2-1 | TRBV9 | CASSVDGHSYNEQFF | TGTGCCAGCAGCGTAGACGGCCACAGCTACAATGAGCAGTTCTTC
. | once | TRBJ1-5 | TRBV30 | CAWSMGIANQPQHF | TGTGCCTGGAGTATGGGGATTGCAAATCAGCCCCAGCATTTT
TRBD2 | . | TRBJ2-3 | TRBV5-1 | CASTPGGSTDTQYF | TGCGCCAGCACCCCGGGGGGTAGCACAGATACGCAGTATTTT
. | . | TRBJ1-6 | TRBV7-2 | CASSSPRAGRTPLHF | TGTGCCAGCAGCTCCCCCCGGGCAGGGCGTACACCCCTCCACTTT
TRBD1 | . | TRBJ1-4 | TRBV18 | CASSRTGPNEKLFF | TGTGCCAGCTCGCGGACAGGGCCTAATGAAAAACTGTTTTTT
. | once | TRBJ1-6 | TRBV9 | CASSATGSSYNSPLHF | TGTGCCAGCAGCGCGACAGGAAGCTCCTATAATTCACCCCTCCACTTT
TRBD1 | . | TRBJ1-5 | TRBV19 | CASTPTGNSNQPQHF | TGTGCCAGTACACCGACAGGGAATAGCAATCAGCCCCAGCATTTT
. | once | TRBJ1-3 | TRBV5-4 | CASSLDPGSSGNTIYF | TGTGCCAGCAGCTTGGATCCAGGAAGCTCTGGAAACACCATATATTTT
. | . | TRBJ2-7 | TRBV19 | CASSRGSSSYEQYF | TGTGCCAGTAGCCGGGGCTCAAGCTCCTACGAGCAGTACTTC
. | . | TRBJ1-5 | TRBV2 | CASRGPAVDQPQHF | TGTGCCAGCAGGGGGCCCGCGGTAGATCAGCCCCAGCATTTT
TRBD1 | . | TRBJ1-4 | TRBV9 | CASSVFGQGSEKLFF | TGTGCCAGCAGCGTATTCGGACAGGGGAGTGAAAAACTGTTTTTT
. | . | TRBJ1-6 | TRBV2 | CASRTSAVRLDSPLHF | TGTGCCAGCAGGACTAGTGCCGTCCGTCTTGATTCACCCCTCCACTTT
TRBD2 | . | TRBJ2-3 | TRBV6-1 | CASSLAGGTDTQYF | TGTGCCAGCAGCCTAGCGGGGGGTACAGATACGCAGTATTTT
. | once | TRBJ2-5 | TRBV6-1 | CASIFGGGTETQYF | TGTGCCAGCATCTTTGGGGGAGGAACAGAGACCCAGTACTTC
TRBD1 | . | TRBJ2-3 | TRBV5-5 | CASSSRQGHDTQYF | TGTGCCAGCAGCTCGAGACAGGGCCACGATACGCAGTATTTT
. | once | TRBJ1-4 | TRBV5-6 | CASSLAGEGEKLFF | TGTGCCAGCAGCTTGGCTGGGGAGGGCGAAAAACTGTTTTTT
TRBD2 | . | TRBJ2-6 | TRBV25-1 | CASSGGSSGANVLTF | TGTGCCAGCAGTGGCGGGAGCTCTGGGGCCAACGTCCTGACTTTC
TRBD1 | . | TRBJ1-1 | TRBV10-3 | CAISESPGQGYTEAFF | TGTGCCATCAGTGAGTCTCCGGGACAGGGGTACACTGAAGCTTTCTTT
. | . | TRBJ1-1 | TRBV28 | CASLGGAGTEAFF | TGTGCCTCTCTTGGGGGGGCGGGCACTGAAGCTTTCTTT
. | . | TRBJ1-1 | TRBV9 | CASSPHLGGSTEAFF | TGTGCCAGCAGCCCCCATCTCGGGGGGAGCACTGAAGCTTTCTTT
. | few | TRBJ2-5 | TRBV29-1 | CSASAPPPETQYF | TGCAGCGCCTCCGCCCCTCCCCCAGAGACCCAGTACTTC
TRBD1 | . | TRBJ1-1 | TRBV11-2 | CASSRQGGNPEAFF | TGTGCCAGCAGCCGACAGGGCGGAAATCCTGAAGCTTTCTTT